The 22 T cell receptor beta chains in this list originate from one sample, sequenced in a study of molecular identifiers for immune sequencing clone quantification. TCRdb processed the PCR reads anew with MiXCR; each CDR3 protein has one entry. The profile shows more than 60,000 distinct CDR3 sequences, around a sixth of them singletons. The material sequenced was naive CD8+ T cells from blood, with Jurkat cell RNA spiked in. The subset here: FACS-sorted CD8+CD4-CCR7+CD45RA+ naive T cells. All receptors derive from a human donor in good health. Some libraries in this study had Jurkat cell RNA spiked in.

The table lists this clonotype with many counts. The V gene is TRBV4-3, the J gene TRBJ2-3, with D perhaps assigned TRBD1 or TRBD2 (5 bases each). This CDR3 contains 15 residues. Germline V gene sequence: CDR1 LGHNA, CDR2 YSLEER. The V and J ends lost 0 bases and 2 bases respectively, with 9 bases between them. CDR3 DNA: TGCGCCAGCAGCCAAGATGGGGGTCCCACAGATACGCAGTATTTT. The encoded protein is CASSQDGGPTDTQYF.

Note on this clonotype: Since a much larger clone is just one base distant, this may be a read error. This sequence joins TRBV6-5 and TRBJ2-7; D might be TRBD2 (7 bases). V was trimmed by 5 bases and J by 7 bases, leaving 15 bases between them. CDR1 MNHEY and CDR2 SVGAGI come from the germline V gene. The CDR3 consists of 13 residues. The CDR3 DNA reads TGTGCCAGCAGTCACAATAGGGGGGGGGAGCAGTACTTC. Its translation: CASSHNRGGEQYF.

The sample holds many counts of this clonotype. This chain connects TRBV4-1 to TRBJ1-1; 8 nucleotides line up with TRBD1. V shed 7 bases, J shed 0 bases, and the junction held 7 bases outside the gene matches. Germline V gene sequence: CDR1 MGHRA, CDR2 YSYEKL. The CDR3 sequence is 15 residues long. In nucleotides, the CDR3 is TGCGCCAGCACCTGGACAGGGACTATGAACACTGAAGCTTTCTTT. Encoded protein: CASTWTGTMNTEAFF.

This clonotype occurred many times. This sequence joins TRBV3-1 and TRBJ2-7; D unresolved. V lost 4 bases and J 3 bases, leaving 4 bases between the germline ends. Germline loops: CDR1 LGHDT, CDR2 YNNKEL (reference sequence). CDR3 length: 11 residues. The CDR3 region is CASSLDYEQYF. The CDR3 DNA is TGTGCCAGCAGCCTAGACTACGAGCAGTACTTC.

A few counts support this clonotype. This chain joins TRBV3-1 and TRBJ2-1; no definite D call. V dropped 4 bases and J dropped 4 bases, with 5 bases sitting between them. The germline V gene encodes CDR1 LGHDT and CDR2 YNNKEL (reference sequence). The CDR3 sequence is 12 residues long. In DNA form, the CDR3 reads TGTGCCAGCAGCCCCAGGTACAATGAGCAGTTCTTC. It is translated as CASSPRYNEQFF.

This clonotype was seen many times. Mismatch with germline at one junction end may stem from a read error. The V call is TRBV19, the J call TRBJ2-3; possibly TRBD2 for D (6 bases). The CDR3 spans 13 residues. CDR1 LNHDA and CDR2 SQIVND come from the germline V gene (reference sequence). CDR3 bases: TGTGCCAGTAGTACGAGACTAGGCTGGGGCCCCACTTTT. Amino acid sequence: CASSTRLGWGPTF.

In regard to this clonotype: The CDR3 carries no conserved terminal phenylalanine or tryptophan, so it likely arises from a read error. The chain uses TRBV19 and TRBJ1-1, with a possible D match to TRBD1 (5 bases). V was clipped by 6 bases and J by 1 base, with 18 bases between them. CDR1 and CDR2 (germline): LNHDA, SQIVND (reference sequence). The CDR3 consists of 16 residues. Here the CDR3 DNA reads TGTGCCAGTAGCTCCCGACGGGACGGAAGGAACACTGAAGCTTTCTCT. Translating it yields CASSSRRDGRNTEAFS.

In its sample, this clonotype was seen many times. This rearrangement joins TRBV6-2 or TRBV6-3 to TRBJ2-1; 8 nucleotides align to TRBD2. V shed 1 base, J shed 0 bases, and the junction held 14 bases outside the gene matches. The CDR3 has 20 amino acids. Germline values: CDR1 MNHEY, CDR2 SVGEGT. The CDR3 DNA reads TGTGCCAGCAGTTACTTCCGGGAGGGCCCTCTAGCTGGCTCCTACAATGAGCAGTTCTTC. It encodes CASSYFREGPLAGSYNEQFF.

This clonotype was found many times. The chain joins TRBV2 to TRBJ2-2; 9 bases agree with TRBD1. Germline V gene sequence: CDR1 SNHLY, CDR2 FYNNEI. V lost 4 bases to trimming and J lost 7 bases; unmatched junction nucleotides: 16. This CDR3 is built from 18 residues. CDR3 region: CASSAFSPQGARNGELFF. Written as DNA, the CDR3 is TGTGCCAGCAGTGCTTTTTCCCCACAGGGGGCTCGTAACGGGGAGCTGTTTTTT.

In this sample, this clonotype turned up many times. This chain joins TRBV27 and TRBJ2-3; D unresolved. V shed 4 bases and J shed 0 bases, with 14 bases lying between them. Germline loops: CDR1 MNHEY, CDR2 SMNVEV (reference sequence). This CDR3 has 16 residues. This CDR3 is CASSSFPPSSTDTQYF. In nucleotides, the CDR3 is TGTGCCAGCAGTTCCTTTCCGCCCTCTAGCACAGATACGCAGTATTTT.

This clonotype was counted only a few times. This chain uses TRBV29-1 with TRBJ2-7; a possible D gene is TRBD2 (6 bases). V shed 4 bases and J shed 2 bases, with 12 bases lying between them. The length of the CDR3 is 13 residues. From germline, CDR1 is SQVTM and CDR2 ANQGSEA. The CDR3 reads CSVALANTYEQYF. CDR3 sequence (DNA): TGCAGCGTTGCCCTAGCGAATACCTACGAGCAGTACTTC.

On this clonotype itself: A single base separates this from a much larger clone, so it may be a read error. V gene TRBV5-3 combines with J gene TRBJ1-3; D is unclear. TRBV5-3 carries the ORF label, with uncertain function. CDR3 size: 15 residues. The CDR3 is CASSLRTDSGNTIYF. The CDR3 nucleotides read TGTGCCAGCAGCTTGAGGACGGACTCTGGAAACACCATATATTTT.

This clonotype turned up a few times. V is TRBV6-2 or TRBV6-3 and J is TRBJ2-1, with TRBD2 identical over 9 bases. The V gene's germline CDR1 is MNHEY and CDR2 SVGEGT. V trimming: 5 bases; J trimming: 7 bases; junction bases outside the gene matches: 6. The CDR3 runs 14 residues. CDR3 amino acids: CASSDLAGPNEQFF. Here the CDR3 DNA reads TGTGCCAGCAGTGATCTAGCGGGACCAAATGAGCAGTTCTTC.

The chain couples TRBV6-2 or TRBV6-3 to TRBJ2-7; D is unclear. Germline assignment: CDR1 MNHEY and CDR2 SVGEGT. The CDR3 runs 13 residues. The V gene lost 4 bases and the J gene lost 2 bases, with 9 bases spanning the gap. The CDR3 loop reads CASSWSLAYEQYF. CDR3 coding DNA: TGTGCCAGCAGTTGGTCGCTTGCCTACGAGCAGTACTTC.

This clonotype was counted at least ten times. V and J are TRBV7-2 and TRBJ2-1, with 7 positions matching TRBD1. CDR1 is SGHTA, CDR2 FQGNSA, per germline. The CDR3 totals 15 residues. V shed 0 bases, J shed 4 bases, and the junction held 3 bases outside the gene matches. The CDR3 here is CASSLAGTVYNEQFF. DNA of the CDR3: TGTGCCAGCAGCTTAGCCGGGACAGTGTACAATGAGCAGTTCTTC.

With respect to this clonotype: At one end the junction does not follow the germline gene, possibly because of a read error. This CDR3 is CASSPGTPTGTQYF. DNA of the CDR3: TGTGCCAGCAGCCCCGGGACGCCCACAGGTACGCAGTATTTT. The chain links TRBV7-2 to TRBJ2-3; D might be TRBD1 or TRBD2, each matching 5 bases. CDR1 is SGHTA and CDR2 is FQGNSA in the germline V gene. CDR3 length equals 14 residues.

This clonotype showed up many times. The CDR3 DNA is TGTGCCAGCAGCTTAGCACAAACCGGGACTAGTTCGAACACCGGGGAGCTGTTTTTT. It encodes CASSLAQTGTSSNTGELFF. The chain has TRBV7-6 and TRBJ2-2; 8 positions match TRBD2. Germline-derived CDR1 and CDR2 are SGHVS and FNYEAQ. This CDR3 contains 19 residues. The V segment lost 0 bases and the J segment 0 bases; nucleotides outside the gene matches: 9.

Comment on this clonotype: A much bigger clone sits one base away, suggesting this may be a read error. The chain couples TRBV20-1 to TRBJ2-7; maybe TRBD2 (5 bases). The germline V gene encodes CDR1 DFQATT and CDR2 SNEGSKA (reference sequence). The CDR3 has 13 amino acids. Trimming took 5 bases from V and 1 from J, leaving 12 bases between them. In DNA, the CDR3 is TGCAGTGCTGAGGGTCGGAGGTCCTACGAGCAGTACTTC. Its protein product is CSAEGRRSYEQYF.

This clonotype occurred many times. CDR3: CATSRGIGNQPQHF. CDR3 nucleotides: TGTGCCACCAGCAGAGGGATTGGAAATCAGCCCCAGCATTTT. V is TRBV15 and J is TRBJ1-5; D not certain. Trimming shortened V by 1 base and J by 4 bases, and 8 bases separated the two germline ends. The length of the CDR3 is 14 residues. Germline loops: CDR1 LNHNV, CDR2 YYDKDF (reference sequence).

This clonotype was detected ten times or more. The chain links TRBV20-1 to TRBJ2-7; D might be TRBD2 (6 bases). The germline gives CDR1 DFQATT, CDR2 SNEGSKA (reference sequence). The CDR3 extends over 14 amino acids. Trimming took 0 bases from V and 3 from J, leaving 12 bases between them. CDR3 amino acids: CSARDWNGSYEQYF. The CDR3 DNA sequence: TGCAGTGCTAGAGATTGGAACGGGAGCTACGAGCAGTACTTC.

This clonotype was seen repeatedly, ten times or more. The chain links TRBV18 to TRBJ2-7, with 10 positions matching TRBD1. In germline, CDR1 is KGHSH, CDR2 LQKENI. V gave up 6 bases and J gave up 6 bases; unmatched junction bases: 8. The CDR3 is 14 amino acids. This CDR3 reads CASSPGDRGGEQYF. CDR3 DNA: TGTGCCAGCTCTCCCGGGGACAGGGGTGGCGAGCAGTACTTC.

At least ten counts were recorded for this clonotype. V and J are TRBV11-2 and TRBJ2-7; TRBD2 is a possible D gene (6 bases). CDR1 is SGHAT and CDR2 is FQNNGV in the germline V gene. The CDR3 is 13 residues long. The ends were cut back, 4 bases at V and 3 bases at J, with 10 bases in the middle. CDR3 sequence reads: CASSSGLLYEQYF. The CDR3 DNA is TGTGCCAGCAGCTCGGGACTCCTCTACGAGCAGTACTTC.